The present entry profiles one T cell receptor beta chain with its context. It lacks a known antigen. No clone much larger than this one lies a single base away; base qualities are absent. This sample is part of a study of blood T cell repertoires in COVID-19 (dated by TCRdb to 2019 to 2021). Background on the whole study: Collaborator samples came from the United States, Italy and Spain and covered acute and convalescent phases of COVID-19. The material from the prospective study consisted of cDNA or gDNA derived from T cells, B-cell-depleted T cells, or PBMCs. Deeply sampled blood TCRbeta repertoires from subjects exposed to, actively infected with, or recovered from COVID-19 were included in the dataset. The repertoires were made available in a free public database intended to serve as a resource for research on the immune response to SARS-CoV-2. Samples came from the ongoing ImmuneRACE study (first 160 participants) plus 1,254 subjects from 6 global collaborators. A de-identified subject ID, COVID-19 status, age in years and sex were almost always included in the sample metadata. Where available, HLA class I and class II types were taken from metadata supplied by the sample provider and were not determined by assay-based typing.

Collaborating institutions collected whole blood in K2EDTA tubes following their own protocols. For TCRbeta analysis, collaborators shipped samples in one of three forms: frozen whole blood, isolated PBMCs, or DNA extracted from either of those sample types. Summary of the overall study and its limitations: Clinical and demographic metadata were provided uncurated, with the amount varying by source and participant.

TCRbeta CDR3 regions were amplified from genomic DNA using the immunoSEQ Assay, a bias-controlled multiplex PCR. On the study's bioinformatics: Nucleated cell counts per sample were estimated from amplification of reference gene primers within the assay. To quantify the absolute abundance of each unique TCRbeta CDR3 rearrangement, sequence reads were collapsed and filtered. For each sample, productive Simpson clonality was calculated as the square root of Simpson's diversity index over productive rearrangements. TCRdb stores this immuneACCESS table with in-frame sequences only. Part of the clones is absent; in the studies checked, under half of the shortfall reflects unresolved V genes, and no reason is known for the rest. The V and J calls and clone size come from that table; D and trimming were worked out from the DNA. The sample table records tens of thousands of clones; 90% of these occur just once. The ten largest clones take up less than 30% of the sample.

This sequence was found in a man in his 60s with active or convalescent COVID-19. The sample consisted of peripheral blood.

The DNA is as follows: TGTGCCAGCAGCTCCCACCTACCCGGGGGGGAGACCCAGTACTTC. It encodes CASSSHLPGGETQYF. The chain employs TRBV7-2 and TRBJ2-5, with TRBD2 matching 7 junction bases. Looking up the germline V gene yields CDR1 SGHTA and CDR2 FQGNSA. For this chain, trimming is 4 bases at the V end and 5 bases at the J end, and the number of junction bases without a gene match is 10. The CDR3 covers 15 residues, taking in both the cysteine and the phenylalanine. Kept here is only the CDR3 DNA, which spans 45 bases and is read in frame from base 1.